Presented here are 20 T cell receptor beta chains from one specimen sequenced in a study of Ad26.COV2.S vaccination and SARS-CoV-2 variants (dated by TCRdb to the early 2020s). The intended sense of this specimen's time point label: individuals recovered from natural SARS-CoV-2 infection. The library was built by means of the immunoSEQ multiplex PCR assay. In TCRdb, the immuneACCESS table is reduced to in-frame sequences with V and J assigned. These tables do not hold every clone; where another copy was compared, an unresolved V gene accounts for under half, and the others remain unexplained. The sample table holds 120,000 to 150,000 clones, of which roughly 85% were seen once. The ten biggest clones cover approximately 5% of the sample. The sequenced sample was peripheral blood, obtained after recovery from COVID-19. Source of these receptors: a human donor who had recovered from COVID-19.

The chain carries TRBV28 and TRBJ1-1; maybe TRBD1 (5 bases). Germline CDR1 reads MDHEN; CDR2 reads SYDVKM. The V and J ends lost 6 bases and 5 bases respectively, with 22 bases between them. The CDR3 is 16 amino acids. DNA for the CDR3: TGTGCCAGCAGCCTCCGGACGGGACGGGGTTTTACTGAAGCTTTCTTT. Translating gives CASSLRTGRGFTEAFF. Together with reference TRBV28 and TRBJ1-1, the CDR3 gives the full variable domain: DVKVTQSSRYLVKRTGEKVFLECVQDMDHENMFWYRQDPGLGLRLIYFSYDVKMKEKGDIPEGYSVSREKKERFSLILESASTNQTSMYLCASSLRTGRGFTEAFFGQGTRLTVV.

The chain uses TRBV2 and TRBJ2-3; D is ambiguous. There are 13 residues in the CDR3. CDR1 and CDR2 from the germline V gene are SNHLY and FYNNEI. Trimming took off 5 bases at V and 1 base at J, with 7 bases between the two ends. This CDR3 is CASSRRGTDTQYF. The CDR3 coding sequence is TGTGCCAGCAGTCGTAGGGGCACAGATACGCAGTATTTT.

The chain employs TRBV7-9 and TRBJ1-2, with no clear D. There are 14 residues in the CDR3. Germline assignment: CDR1 SEHNR and CDR2 FQNEAQ (reference sequence). Deletions cut 2 bases from V and 2 bases from J, with 9 bases between. CDR3: CASSLRAANYGYTF. CDR3 nucleotide sequence: TGTGCCAGCAGCTTACGTGCAGCCAACTATGGCTACACCTTC.

V usage is TRBV27 and J usage is TRBJ1-5; TRBD1 matches 9 bases. Germline V gene sequence: CDR1 MNHEY, CDR2 SMNVEV (reference sequence). V shed 6 bases, J shed 4 bases, and the junction held 1 base outside the gene matches. The length of the CDR3 is 13 residues. CDR3 nucleotide sequence: TGTGCCAGCAGCGACAGGGGGAATCAGCCCCAGCATTTT. Encoded protein: CASSDRGNQPQHF.

This rearrangement joins TRBV19 to TRBJ1-2; D gene ambiguous. The CDR3 has 14 amino acids. Trimming shortened V by 6 bases and J by 4 bases, and 15 bases separated the two germline ends. Germline V CDR1 and CDR2: LNHDA, SQIVND (reference sequence). CDR3 protein: CASSEGQRGYGYTF. As DNA, the CDR3 is TGTGCCAGTAGCGAAGGCCAACGGGGCTATGGCTACACCTTC.

V usage is TRBV7-9 and J usage is TRBJ2-3; 12 nucleotides align to TRBD2. Trimming took 4 bases from V and 2 from J; bases not matched to a gene: 4. CDR1 and CDR2 from the germline V gene are SEHNR and FQNEAQ (reference sequence). The CDR3 is 16 residues long. CDR3 sequence reads: CASSSRLAGATDTQYF. The CDR3 nucleotides are TGTGCCAGCAGCTCCCGACTAGCGGGGGCCACAGATACGCAGTATTTT.

J is TRBJ2-7 and V is TRBV19; 9 bases align to TRBD1. The CDR3 consists of 15 residues. Germline V lookup: CDR1 LNHDA, CDR2 SQIVND (reference sequence). Trimming cost V 5 bases and J 4 bases; bases outside gene matches: 9. The CDR3 loop is CASSPGQGEIYEQYF. CDR3 DNA sequence: TGTGCCAGTAGTCCGGGACAGGGTGAAATTTACGAGCAGTACTTC. Full variable domain (remainder filled in from reference TRBV19 and TRBJ2-7): DGGITQSPKYLFRKEGQNVTLSCEQNLNHDAMYWYRQDPGQGLRLIYYSQIVNDFQKGDIAEGYSVSREKKESFPLTVTSAQKNPTAFYLCASSPGQGEIYEQYFGPGTRLTVT.

The rearrangement joins TRBV15 to TRBJ1-5; no reliable D call. Trimming shortened V by 1 base and J by 3 bases, and 13 bases separated the two germline ends. Germline CDR1 LNHNV, CDR2 YYDKDF (reference sequence). The CDR3 is 16 residues long. The CDR3 spells CATSRGSLNDNQPQHF. CDR3 nucleotides: TGTGCCACCAGCAGAGGCAGCCTAAATGACAATCAGCCCCAGCATTTT.

A remark on this clone: Other DNA sequences from this sample encode an identical CDR3 as well. The chain has TRBV5-4 and TRBJ2-5; D remains unclear. Germline loops: CDR1 SGHNT, CDR2 YYREEE (reference sequence). The CDR3 totals 12 residues. Trimming left V 0 bases short and J 1 base short, with 1 base between. The CDR3, as DNA: TGTGCCAGCAGCTTGGGCCAAGAGACCCAGTACTTC. Protein product: CASSLGQETQYF.

The rearrangement uses TRBV19 and TRBJ2-3, with 7 bases lining up with TRBD1. Trimming cost V 1 base and J 9 bases; bases outside gene matches: 4. The CDR3 sequence is 13 residues long. CDR1 and CDR2 (germline): LNHDA, SQIVND (reference sequence). CDR3 sequence: CASSIGGRGTQYF. The CDR3 DNA is TGTGCCAGTAGTATAGGGGGCAGGGGGACGCAGTATTTT.

CDR3: CASSHYRDGNTEAFF. The CDR3 bases are TGTGCCAGCAGCCATTACAGGGATGGGAACACTGAAGCTTTCTTT. This chain uses TRBV3-1 (or the pseudogene TRBV3-2) with TRBJ1-1; a weak D match, TRBD1 (6 bases). Germline lookup yields CDR1 LGHDT and CDR2 YNNKEL (reference sequence). The CDR3 is 15 residues long. V was trimmed by 3 bases and J by 1 base, leaving 12 bases between them.

The V and J genes are TRBV10-1 and TRBJ1-4; 7 bases align to TRBD1. Germline assignment: CDR1 WNHNN and CDR2 SYGVQD (reference sequence). The CDR3 totals 15 residues. With V trimmed by 4 bases and J by 3 bases, 5 bases remained unmatched. CDR3 protein: CASSARQGSNEKLFF. The CDR3 DNA is TGCGCCAGCAGTGCCCGACAGGGTTCTAATGAAAAACTGTTTTTT.

The rearrangement joins TRBV19 to TRBJ2-6; TRBD2 is a possible D gene (5 bases). CDR3 size: 18 residues. V lost 4 bases and J 4 bases, leaving 20 bases between the germline ends. Germline V gene sequence: CDR1 LNHDA, CDR2 SQIVND (reference sequence). CDR3 nucleotides: TGTGCCAGTAGTAGGCCCGGGGAAGGGCTATCGGGGGCCAACGTCCTGACTTTC. Protein sequence: CASSRPGEGLSGANVLTF.

The rearrangement joins TRBV19 to TRBJ2-5; the match to TRBD2 covers 8 bases. The CDR3 runs to 15 residues. CDR1 is LNHDA, CDR2 SQIVND, per germline (reference sequence). Trimming took 3 bases from V and 3 from J; bases not matched to a gene: 6. CDR3 sequence (DNA): TGTGCCAGTAGTATCGGGGTCGGGGGGGAAGAGACCCAGTACTTC. The encoded protein is CASSIGVGGEETQYF. Full variable domain (rest looked up from reference TRBV19 and TRBJ2-5): DGGITQSPKYLFRKEGQNVTLSCEQNLNHDAMYWYRQDPGQGLRLIYYSQIVNDFQKGDIAEGYSVSREKKESFPLTVTSAQKNPTAFYLCASSIGVGGEETQYFGPGTRLLVL.

The chain has TRBV28 and TRBJ1-5; TRBD1 matches at 10 bases. Germline CDR1 reads MDHEN; CDR2 reads SYDVKM. Trimming took 6 bases from V and 7 from J; bases not matched to a gene: 15. The CDR3 has 17 residues. Here the CDR3 reads CASSTGTGVPNRQPQHF. The DNA for the CDR3 is TGTGCCAGCAGCACCGGGACAGGGGTCCCAAATCGGCAGCCCCAGCATTTT.

The chain uses TRBV7-2 and TRBJ2-7, with no clear D. The V gene's germline CDR1 is SGHTA and CDR2 FQGNSA. The CDR3 extends over 12 amino acids. V lost 5 bases and J lost 0, with 5 bases in between. In DNA form, the CDR3 reads TGTGCCAGCAGCCCGAGCTCCTACGAGCAGTACTTC. Its protein is CASSPSSYEQYF. The variable domain in full, completed from reference TRBV7-2 and TRBJ2-7, reads GAGVSQSPSNKVTEKGKDVELRCDPISGHTALYWYRQSLGQGLEFLIYFQGNSAPDKSGLPSDRFSAERTGGSVSTLTIQRTQQEDSAVYLCASSPSSYEQYFGPGTRLTVT.

The rearrangement joins TRBV18 to TRBJ2-1, with TRBD2 identical over 9 bases. Germline loops: CDR1 KGHSH, CDR2 LQKENI. The CDR3 covers 15 residues. J lost 4 bases, V lost 2 bases, and 3 bases had no gene match. CDR3 loop: CASSPTTSGYNEQFF. The CDR3 nucleotides read TGTGCCAGCTCACCAACGACTAGCGGTTACAATGAGCAGTTCTTC.

J is TRBJ1-2 and V is TRBV30, with D perhaps TRBD1 (6 bases). The V and J ends lost 4 bases and 4 bases respectively, with 13 bases between them. This CDR3 region has 13 residues. CDR1 and CDR2 from the germline V gene are GTSNPN and SVGIG (reference sequence). Here the CDR3 reads CAWKGGGGYGYTF. The CDR3 coding sequence is TGTGCCTGGAAAGGGGGGGGCGGCTATGGCTACACCTTC. The full variable domain, rest sourced from reference TRBV30 and TRBJ1-2, is SQTIHQWPATLVQPVGSPLSLECTVEGTSNPNLYWYRQAAGRGLQLLFYSVGIGQISSEVPQNLSASRPQDRQFILSSKKLLLSDSGFYLCAWKGGGGYGYTFGSGTRLTVV.

The V gene is TRBV4-2, the J gene TRBJ1-1, with 7 positions matching TRBD1. The germline V gene encodes CDR1 LGHNA and CDR2 YNFKEQ. The CDR3 extends over 15 amino acids. J lost 7 bases, V lost 4 bases, and 12 bases had no gene match. The CDR3 nucleotides read TGTGCCAGCAGCCCGGGGGGCGGGGACAGTTATGAAGCTTTCTTT. It translates to CASSPGGGDSYEAFF.

This clone was recorded a few times. The V and J genes are TRBV10-3 and TRBJ2-3, with 8 bases that match TRBD2. Losses at the gene ends were 2 bases for V and 8 bases for J; bases not matched to a gene: 9. CDR3 length: 15 residues. Germline V gene data show CDR1 as ENHRY and CDR2 as SYGVKD. CDR3 coding DNA: TGTGCCATCAGTGAGCCCCGGGGGGGCGGCCTTACGCAGTATTTT. Translation: CAISEPRGGGLTQYF.